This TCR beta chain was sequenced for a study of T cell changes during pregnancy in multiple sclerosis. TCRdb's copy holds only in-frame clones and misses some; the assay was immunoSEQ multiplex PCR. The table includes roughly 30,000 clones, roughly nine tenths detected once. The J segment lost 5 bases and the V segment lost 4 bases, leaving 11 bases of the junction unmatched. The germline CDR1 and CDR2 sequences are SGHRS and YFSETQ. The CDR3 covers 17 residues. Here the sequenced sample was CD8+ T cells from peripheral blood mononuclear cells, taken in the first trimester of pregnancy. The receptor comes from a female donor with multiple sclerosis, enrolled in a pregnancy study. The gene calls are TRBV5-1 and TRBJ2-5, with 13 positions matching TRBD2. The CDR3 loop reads CASSLTGLAGVIETQYF. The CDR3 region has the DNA TGCGCCAGCAGCCTCACCGGACTAGCGGGAGTAATTGAGACCCAGTACTTC.